This TCR beta chain was identified in a study of cytomegalovirus exposure and HLA in healthy donors. Vbeta (60) and Jbeta (13) primers were used in the PCR. Sequencing used immunoSEQ multiplex PCR; TCRdb keeps in-frame clones, though not all of them. Among some 130,000 clones listed, about 70% were seen once. The CDR3 is made up of 14 amino acids. Per the germline V gene, CDR1 is MNHEY and CDR2 is SVGAGI. V was pared by 5 bases and J by 7 bases, with 6 bases of the junction left unmatched. The sequence came from a middle-aged man in good health and CMV-seronegative. Sequences were obtained from PBMCs. This rearrangement joins TRBV6-5 to TRBJ1-1; TRBD1 matches at 11 bases. The CDR3 nucleotides read TGTGCCAGCAGTGACGGACAGGGGGCCGGTGAAGCTTTCTTT. This encodes CASSDGQGAGEAFF.